Below, 5 T cell receptor beta chains from the same sample are listed, as sequenced in a study of Ad26.COV2.S vaccination and SARS-CoV-2 variants. Described treatment: approximately 18 received Ad26.COV2.S at low or high dose, single or two shots; 5 received placebo; per-sample allocation not given. At day 63 after the first vaccine or placebo injection, samples were drawn. Profiled with immunoSEQ multiplex PCR; TCRdb holds only in-frame clones, not every one. The data show some 480,000 clones, around 88% seen once. The sequenced sample was peripheral blood, obtained in a trial of Ad26.COV2.S vaccine versus placebo. The source of these receptors is a person aged 18-65 years who received the Ad26.COV2.S COVID-19 vaccine or a placebo.

This rearrangement joins TRBV12-3 or TRBV12-4 to TRBJ1-1, with a weak D call TRBD1 (6 bases). CDR3 length: 13 residues. Deletions cut 0 bases from V and 4 bases from J, with 6 bases between. In DNA, the CDR3 is TGTGCCAGCAGTTTAGCCAGGGGCACTGAAGCTTTCTTT. Its translation: CASSLARGTEAFF.

The chain links TRBV11-2 to TRBJ1-1; D remains unclear. V dropped 1 base and J dropped 6 bases, with 27 bases sitting between them. Looked up from germline, CDR1 is SGHAT and CDR2 is FQNNGV. CDR3 size: 19 residues. CDR3 sequence reads: CASSLAQVPSLNTPAEAFF. For the CDR3, the DNA is TGTGCCAGCAGCTTAGCGCAGGTCCCATCCCTCAACACGCCCGCTGAAGCTTTCTTT.

This clone was observed a few times. V gene TRBV5-4 combines with J gene TRBJ2-2, with 7 bases aligning to TRBD2. With V trimmed by 4 bases and J by 6 bases, 9 bases remained unmatched. The germline V gene encodes CDR1 SGHNT and CDR2 YYREEE (reference sequence). The CDR3 sequence is 15 residues long. CDR3 region: CASSLGGSNAGELFF. The CDR3 region has the DNA TGTGCCAGCAGCCTCGGGGGGAGCAATGCCGGGGAGCTGTTTTTT.

CDR3 loop: CASSERQALLNTEAFF. The CDR3 DNA sequence: TGTGCCAGCAGTGAAAGACAGGCGCTCTTGAACACTGAAGCTTTCTTT. The chain has TRBV6-1 and TRBJ1-1, with a possible D match to TRBD1 (6 bases). CDR3 length equals 16 residues. Germline-derived CDR1 and CDR2 are MNHNS and SASEGT. V lost 2 bases, J lost 0 bases, and 13 bases lay in between.

This chain uses TRBV6-2 or TRBV6-3 with TRBJ2-2; TRBD2 matches 11 bases. Germline trimming cut 5 bases from V and 3 bases from J; bases unmatched to any gene: 2. This CDR3 comprises 15 residues. CDR1 is MNHEY, CDR2 SVGEGT, per germline. CDR3 DNA: TGTGCCAGCAGTCGGACTAGCGGGTACACCGGGGAGCTGTTTTTT. Translation gives CASSRTSGYTGELFF.